The 16 T cell receptor beta chains below come from one sample, sequenced in a study of OX40 agonist ivuxolimab in advanced cancers. Library preparation was by the immunoSEQ multiplex PCR assay. Imported from immuneACCESS, the table was reduced by TCRdb to in-frame sequences with V and J called. These copies leave out some clones; in studies compared against another copy, an unresolved V gene accounts for under half, and the cause of the remainder is not known. The sample profile shows some 80,000 clones; approximately 93% of them were found once. The top ten clonotypes cover over 20% of the sample. The source material was CD4+ or CD8+ T cells sorted from blood, sampled in a trial of the OX40 agonist ivuxolimab. The receptors here all came from an adult with an advanced solid tumor such as melanoma, head and neck, liver or kidney cancer.

V gene TRBV25-1 combines with J gene TRBJ2-5; 11 bases line up with TRBD2. Germline assignment: CDR1 MGHDK and CDR2 SYGVNS. Unmatched junction bases numbered 5, after V lost 0 bases and J lost 5 bases. The length of the CDR3 is 16 residues. The CDR3 loop reads CASSEYLTSGKETQYF. In nucleotides, the CDR3 is TGTGCCAGCAGTGAATATCTGACTAGCGGGAAGGAGACCCAGTACTTC.

The rearrangement links TRBV7-6 to TRBJ2-1; 14 positions match TRBD2. The V gene end was trimmed by 5 bases and the J gene end by 0 bases; junction bases not matched to a gene: 6. The germline V gene encodes CDR1 SGHVS and CDR2 FNYEAQ. The CDR3 length is 18 residues. The CDR3 reads CASSQTSGRASSYNEQFF. In DNA form, the CDR3 reads TGTGCCAGCAGCCAGACTAGCGGGAGGGCCAGCTCCTACAATGAGCAGTTCTTC.

The rearrangement joins TRBV6-1 to TRBJ1-1; D is perhaps TRBD1 (5 bases). V was pared by 5 bases and J by 0 bases, with 13 bases between. CDR1 is MNHNS and CDR2 is SASEGT in the germline V gene. This CDR3 contains 15 residues. The CDR3 sequence: CASSPRQSMNTEAFF. The CDR3 DNA reads TGTGCCAGCAGTCCTCGACAGAGCATGAACACTGAAGCTTTCTTT.

The chain is built from TRBV27 and TRBJ2-2; the D gene could be TRBD1 or TRBD2 (5 bases each). Trimming took 6 bases from V and 7 from J, leaving 18 bases between them. The germline CDR1 and CDR2 sequences are MNHEY and SMNVEV (reference sequence). The CDR3 has 15 amino acids. The CDR3 protein is CASSLSRGEDGELFF. CDR3 DNA: TGTGCCAGCAGCTTAAGCCGGGGCGAGGACGGGGAGCTGTTTTTT.

The chain is built from TRBV4-3 and TRBJ2-1; no reliable D call. Trimming took off 2 bases at V and 2 bases at J, with 1 base between the two ends. CDR3 length equals 12 residues. Germline V lookup: CDR1 LGHNA, CDR2 YSLEER. The CDR3 sequence: CASSQTYNEQFF. The CDR3 DNA reads as TGCGCCAGCAGCCAAACCTACAATGAGCAGTTCTTC.

The chain couples TRBV19 to TRBJ2-7; D tentatively fits TRBD1 or TRBD2 (5 bases each). Germline-derived CDR1 and CDR2 are LNHDA and SQIVND (reference sequence). This CDR3 is 14 amino acids long. V lost 4 bases and J 0 bases, leaving 10 bases between the germline ends. CDR3 sequence (DNA): TGTGCCAGTAGTAGCCGGGACGGCTCCTACGAGCAGTACTTC. Protein sequence: CASSSRDGSYEQYF.

This clone was detected once. The J gene is TRBJ1-1, the V gene TRBV7-8; the match to TRBD1 covers 9 bases. CDR1 SGHVS and CDR2 FQNEAQ come from the germline V gene. The CDR3 is 17 amino acids. V shed 4 bases and J 0 bases; nucleotides not matched to a gene: 9. The chain's CDR3 is CASSSLTGGRVNTEAFF. DNA for the CDR3: TGTGCCAGCAGCTCCCTCACAGGGGGCAGGGTGAACACTGAAGCTTTCTTT.

CDR3 sequence reads: CASSMRQDEQYF. The CDR3 DNA reads TGTGCCAGCAGTATGAGACAGGACGAGCAGTACTTC. The rearrangement joins TRBV6-5 to TRBJ2-7; a weak D match, TRBD1 (6 bases). This CDR3 has 12 amino acids. V gave up 5 bases and J gave up 5 bases, with 10 bases separating them. The germline V gene has CDR1 MNHEY and CDR2 SVGAGI.

The rearrangement joins TRBV19 to TRBJ2-7; 8 bases map to TRBD2. Unmatched junction bases numbered 9, after V lost 6 bases and J lost 2 bases. The germline CDR1 and CDR2 sequences are LNHDA and SQIVND (reference sequence). The CDR3 loop spans 15 amino acids. The CDR3 nucleotides read TGTGCCAGTAGCCCCGCAGCGGGAGACGCCTACGAGCAGTACTTC. It codes for CASSPAAGDAYEQYF.

V gene TRBV11-2 combines with J gene TRBJ2-3; D might be TRBD1 (6 bases). CDR3 length: 14 residues. Germline V gene lookup returns CDR1 SGHAT and CDR2 FQNNGV. V shed 4 bases and J shed 6 bases, with 14 bases lying between them. In nucleotides, the CDR3 is TGTGCCAGCAGCTCGACCCAGGGGATGGATACGCAGTATTTT. Translating it yields CASSSTQGMDTQYF.

The V gene is TRBV9, the J gene TRBJ2-7, with no clear D. CDR3 length equals 14 residues. Germline V gene data show CDR1 as SGDLS and CDR2 as YYNGEE. Trimming cost V 4 bases and J 2 bases, with 13 bases left between them. As DNA, the CDR3 is TGTGCCAGCAGCTCGAAGGGCAGGCCCTACGAGCAGTACTTC. It yields the protein CASSSKGRPYEQYF.

This clone was picked up one time. The gene calls are TRBV4-3 and TRBJ1-1; no definite D call. The V gene's germline CDR1 is LGHNA and CDR2 YSLEER. This CDR3 spans 13 amino acids. V was shortened by 1 base and J by 5 bases, with 8 bases between the two germline ends. This CDR3 reads CASSQGAGTEAFF. The CDR3, as DNA: TGCGCCAGCAGCCAAGGGGCCGGGACTGAAGCTTTCTTT.

The rearrangement links TRBV9 to TRBJ1-3; unclear D gene. This CDR3 region has 15 residues. V lost 0 bases, J lost 8 bases, and 15 bases lay in between. Germline V lookup: CDR1 SGDLS, CDR2 YYNGEE. The CDR3: CASSVVGLVGDTIYF. As DNA, the CDR3 is TGTGCCAGCAGCGTAGTAGGACTTGTCGGGGACACCATATATTTT.

The chain is built from TRBV30 and TRBJ1-2; 7 bases match TRBD1. CDR1 is GTSNPN, CDR2 SVGIG, per germline (reference sequence). J lost 2 bases, V lost 6 bases, and 12 bases had no gene match. The CDR3 is 15 residues long. CDR3 loop: CACSGPGQANYGYTF. CDR3 coding DNA: TGTGCCTGCTCTGGGCCCGGACAGGCGAACTATGGCTACACCTTC.

Written as DNA, the CDR3 is TGTGCCAGCAGCTTATGGGGAAGTCAAACCCCCTACGAGCAGTACTTC. As protein: CASSLWGSQTPYEQYF. The rearrangement links TRBV11-2 to TRBJ2-7, with D unresolved. This CDR3 comprises 16 residues. V lost 2 bases and J lost 2, with 16 bases in between. The germline CDR1 and CDR2 sequences are SGHAT and FQNNGV.

CDR3 DNA: TGTGCCATCACCCGGGACGTGAGCTCCTATAATTCACCCCTCCACTTT. It translates to CAITRDVSSYNSPLHF. The V call is TRBV10-3, the J call TRBJ1-6; D possibly corresponds to TRBD1 (5 bases). The CDR3 has 16 amino acids. The germline gives CDR1 ENHRY, CDR2 SYGVKD. Between the trimmed V and J ends, which lost 7 bases and 0 bases, there was a span of 13 bases.